These 21 T cell receptor beta chains originate from one sample sequenced in a study of tumor-infiltrating lymphocytes in primary liver carcinoma. RNA and DNA were co-extracted from about 20-30 mg of unsorted bulk tissue. From roughly 0.45 ug total RNA, TCR beta cDNA was generated with a primer in the constant region. Researchers made the TCR beta libraries by running three nested multiplex PCR rounds with slightly modified ARM-PCR. With TRBV1-TRBV30 forward primers and a C-beta reverse primer, the first two PCR rounds were run for 9 to 10 cycles each. MiXCR, run by TCRdb on the multiplex PCR reads, gives a single entry per CDR3 protein. The data contain about 120,000 distinct CDR3 sequences, approximately 70% of them singletons. Input material: liver tumor tissue from sampling region 1. Documented subset: tumor region T1, superior pole. Receptors originate from a woman aged 60 to 75 with primary liver carcinoma and hepatitis B virus infection.

V and J are TRBV5-8 and TRBJ2-2; D is unresolved. Germline CDR1 is SGHTS and CDR2 is YDEGEE. The CDR3 is made up of 14 amino acids. The V and J ends lost 4 bases and 3 bases respectively, with 10 bases between them. The CDR3 DNA reads TGTGCCAGCAGCACCAACGGAGACACCGGGGAGCTGTTTTTT. It translates to CASSTNGDTGELFF.

In its sample, this clonotype was seen many times. This rearrangement joins TRBV7-8 to TRBJ1-6; possibly TRBD1 for D (5 bases). Germline lookup yields CDR1 SGHVS and CDR2 FQNEAQ. Trimming cost V 1 base and J 7 bases, with 8 bases left between them. The CDR3 has 14 amino acids. This chain's CDR3 is CASSLVQGNSPLHF. CDR3 DNA sequence: TGTGCCAGCAGCTTAGTTCAGGGAAATTCACCCCTCCACTTT.

Concerning this clonotype: Since the CDR3 does not end with the conserved phenylalanine or tryptophan, this likely comes from a read error. J is TRBJ1-5 and V is TRBV4-1; D is unresolved. Per germline, CDR1 MGHRA and CDR2 YSYEKL. The CDR3 contains 16 residues. CDR3 nucleotide sequence: TGTGCCAGCAGCCAAGAGCAGGAAAGTGGCAATCAGCCCCAGCATGTT. It translates to CASSQEQESGNQPQHV.

J is TRBJ1-6 and V is TRBV6-5, with D possibly being TRBD1 (5 bases). Trimming removed 3 bases from V and 3 bases from J, with 6 bases in between. This CDR3 has 14 residues. Per the germline V gene, CDR1 is MNHEY and CDR2 is SVGAGI. Here the CDR3 reads CASSYGGYNSPLHF. The CDR3, as DNA: TGTGCCAGCAGTTATGGGGGCTATAATTCACCCCTCCACTTT.

The chain is built from TRBV2 and TRBJ2-5; D gene unclear. Germline V lookup: CDR1 SNHLY, CDR2 FYNNEI. Trimming left V 7 bases short and J 5 bases short, with 8 bases between. The CDR3 is 11 residues long. The DNA of the CDR3 is TGTGCCAGCACCCAGTCCGAGACCCAGTACTTC. It translates to CASTQSETQYF.

Worth noting for this clonotype: At one boundary the junction diverges from the germline segment, which might be a read error. The chain has TRBV24-1 and TRBJ2-1, with 16 bases fitting TRBD2. The CDR3 has 19 residues. Germline V CDR1 and CDR2: KGHDR, SFDVKD. DNA for the CDR3: TGTGCCACCAGTGATTACGGGACTAGCGGGAGGGCCTTCAACAATGAGAAGTTCTTC. It specifies CATSDYGTSGRAFNNEKFF.

As to this clonotype: It may be a read error: a sequence one base away is much more abundant. The DNA for the CDR3 is TGTGCCAGCAGTTATCCAGGACAGTATAATTCACCCCTCCACTTT. Its translation: CASSYPGQYNSPLHF. The chain couples TRBV6-1 to TRBJ1-6; the D gene is possibly TRBD1 (6 bases). This CDR3 region has 15 residues. The germline gives CDR1 MNHNS, CDR2 SASEGT. V was shortened by 5 bases and J by 4 bases, with 12 bases between the two germline ends.

As to this clonotype: This likely comes from a read error, as the CDR3 has no conserved phenylalanine or tryptophan at its end. The rearrangement joins TRBV11-2 to TRBJ2-2; the match to TRBD2 covers 9 bases. Trimming removed 5 bases from V and 9 bases from J; junction bases left unmatched: 19. The CDR3 consists of 18 residues. CDR1 and CDR2 from the germline V gene are SGHAT and FQNNGV. The CDR3 reads CASSQAFRAGGVTRELFS. The CDR3, as DNA: TGTGCCAGCAGCCAAGCATTCCGAGCGGGAGGCGTTACCAGGGAGCTGTTTTCT.

This clonotype was seen once. The chain carries TRBV28 and TRBJ1-5, with D perhaps matching TRBD1 (5 bases). Germline loops: CDR1 MDHEN, CDR2 SYDVKM. The CDR3 contains 17 residues. V gave up 6 bases and J gave up 0 bases, with 18 bases separating them. The CDR3 DNA follows: TGTGCCAGCAGCCCCTGGGACCGCGGTCATAGCAATCAGCCCCAGCATTTT. Translated: CASSPWDRGHSNQPQHF.

Of note for this clonotype: A junction boundary mismatches the germline segment, possibly from a read error. The chain joins TRBV7-8 to TRBJ1-5, with 11 positions matching TRBD1. CDR3 length: 16 residues. The germline V gene has CDR1 SGHVS and CDR2 FQNEAQ. The CDR3 region is CSSSLPDRGPNQPQHF. In DNA, the CDR3 is TGTTCCAGCAGCTTGCCGGACAGGGGGCCTAATCAGCCCCAGCATTTT.

This clonotype occurred a few times. The genes are TRBV5-4 and TRBJ2-6; TRBD1 agrees at 9 bases. The J segment lost 4 bases and the V segment lost 1 base, leaving 9 bases of the junction unmatched. This CDR3 has 18 residues. Germline V gives CDR1 SGHNT, CDR2 YYREEE (reference sequence). CDR3 in amino acids: CASSLKIGTGTGANVLTF. The DNA for the CDR3 is TGTGCCAGCAGCTTGAAGATCGGGACAGGGACCGGGGCCAACGTCCTGACTTTC.

With regard to this clonotype: Because the CDR3 is missing its conserved closing phenylalanine or tryptophan, this is likely a read error. V is TRBV6-1 and J is TRBJ2-3; TRBD2 is a possible D gene (6 bases). The germline gives CDR1 MNHNS, CDR2 SASEGT. CDR3 length equals 15 residues. V was cut by 6 bases and J by 0 bases, with 13 bases left in between. CDR3 bases: TGTGCCAGCAGAGCCCAGCGGGCTAGCACAGATACGCAGTATGTT. Protein: CASRAQRASTDTQYV.

A note on this clonotype: This sequence may be a read error, since a much larger clone differs from it by one base. This rearrangement joins TRBV5-1 to TRBJ2-2; D is possibly TRBD2 (5 bases). The CDR3 runs to 12 residues. Germline lookup yields CDR1 SGHRS and CDR2 YFSETQ. The CDR3 region has the DNA TGCGCCAGCACCGGGAACACCGGGGAGATGTTTTTT. Protein: CASTGNTGEMFF.

With respect to this clonotype: An end of the junction does not agree with germline; a read error may underlie this. V and J are TRBV11-1 and TRBJ2-1; possibly TRBD1 or TRBD2 for D (5 bases each). The CDR3 runs 12 residues. Germline V CDR1 and CDR2: SGHAT, FQDESV (reference sequence). CDR3 loop: CVSTRENNEQFF. The CDR3 DNA follows: TGTGTCAGCACCAGGGAGAACAATGAGCAGTTCTTC.

As for this clonotype: A much larger clone differs by one base, so this may be a read error. Because it lacks the conserved phenylalanine or tryptophan at the end, this CDR3 is likely a read error. The chain has TRBV6-5 and TRBJ2-7; 11 positions match TRBD2. CDR3 length: 15 residues. The junction had 5 bases not matched to a gene; V was cut back by 6 bases and J by 1 base. Germline CDR1 MNHEY, CDR2 SVGAGI. CDR3 bases: TGTGCCAGCAGCACCCGGACTAGCGGGTCCTACGAGCAGTACTCC. Translated: CASSTRTSGSYEQYS.

V gene TRBV12-3 or TRBV12-4 combines with J gene TRBJ1-6; the match to TRBD1 covers 8 bases. The CDR3 spans 18 residues. Losses at the gene ends were 6 bases for V and 0 bases for J; bases not matched to a gene: 10. CDR3 sequence: CASRPGTGRSSYNSPLHF. In nucleotides, the CDR3 is TGTGCCAGCAGGCCCGGGACAGGAAGGAGCTCCTATAATTCACCCCTCCACTTT.

Remarks on this clonotype: Relative to the germline gene, one junction end is altered; a read error may explain this. The rearrangement links TRBV6-1 to TRBJ2-7, with D perhaps TRBD2 (5 bases). The CDR3 consists of 12 residues. Germline V lookup: CDR1 MNHNS, CDR2 SASEGT. CDR3 sequence reads: CVSSERGYEQYF. In DNA, the CDR3 is TGTGTCAGCAGTGAACGGGGTTACGAACAGTACTTC.

This clonotype came up many times. This rearrangement joins TRBV6-6 to TRBJ2-1; 8 bases map to TRBD2. This CDR3 spans 17 amino acids. The germline gives CDR1 MNHNY, CDR2 SVGAGI (reference sequence). V dropped 4 bases and J dropped 0; count of bases not matched to a gene: 8. The CDR3 is CASSSSGSGSSYNEQFF. For the CDR3, the DNA is TGTGCCAGCAGTTCATCGGGAAGCGGGAGCTCCTACAATGAGCAGTTCTTC.

In regard to this clonotype: The junction differs from germline at one of its ends, possibly a read error. V usage is TRBV4-1 and J usage is TRBJ2-2; D is perhaps TRBD2 (6 bases). The CDR3 has 15 amino acids. Germline CDR1 reads MGHRA; CDR2 reads YSYEKL. The CDR3 DNA follows: TGCGCCAGCAGCCAATCTACCACCCCCCGCGGGGAGCTGTTTTTC. This codes for CASSQSTTPRGELFF.

The chain is built from TRBV6-5 and TRBJ1-2; D is undetermined. This CDR3 is 13 amino acids long. V was clipped by 1 base and J by 14 bases, with 17 bases between them. Per the germline V gene, CDR1 is MNHEY and CDR2 is SVGAGI. The CDR3 reads CASSYFPNYGCTF. CDR3 DNA: TGTGCCAGCAGTTACTTCCCTAACTATGGCTGTACCTTC.

This clonotype was seen at least ten times. The DNA for the CDR3 is TGTGCCAGCAGTCGGGACGGGACGGAGCCCCAGCATTTT. The encoded protein is CASSRDGTEPQHF. The genes are TRBV6-6 and TRBJ1-5, with D maybe TRBD1 (5 bases). The CDR3 totals 13 residues. V dropped 5 bases and J dropped 8 bases, with 13 bases sitting between them. Germline V lookup: CDR1 MNHNY, CDR2 SVGAGI (reference sequence).